The present T cell receptor (beta chain) was sequenced within a study of shared clonotypes between healthy human individuals. Deep-level settings were used for running the assay. The authors loaded 200 ng DNA, about 30,000 T cell genomes, into sorted-subset replicate PCRs. The table came from immunoSEQ multiplex PCR; TCRdb's copy has only in-frame clones and leaves some out. The repertoire holds over 950,000 clones, roughly 80% seen once, with almost 0.9% in the top ten. There are 17 residues in the CDR3. The sample holds a few counts of this clone. The chain combines TRBV21-1 with TRBJ2-5; the D segment call TRBD2 is taken from the table without a DNA check. TRBV21-1 is a documented pseudogene. The material sequenced was memory CD4+ T cells from PBMCs. Sample subset: CD45RA-negative fraction. This sequence was found in a man younger than 35 in good health. Some clones in this sample may be carry-over from other donors' samples. The CDR3 sequence is CASSNRGLAGGQETQYF. CDR3 DNA: TGTGCCAGCAGCAACCGGGGACTAGCGGGAGGACAAGAGACCCAGTACTTC.